This TCR beta chain derives from a study of brain T cells in children with intractable seizures. Study-wide results and caveats: Pre-surgery blood may have been undersampled, hiding some clones. Patients' HCMV serostatus was unknown; virus specificity rests on CDR3 similarity alone.

The V gene lost 5 bases and the J gene lost 3 bases, with 11 bases spanning the gap. The length of the CDR3 is 15 residues. Germline V gene sequence: CDR1 SGHTA, CDR2 FQGTGA. Only cases whose brain tissue showed the highest T cell transcript signatures were sequenced. Patients received at least one anti-epileptic drug before surgery. Profiled with immunoSEQ multiplex PCR; TCRdb holds only in-frame clones, not every one. The repertoire holds roughly 80,000 clones, with approximately 89% as singletons. Comment on this clone: The target antigen is unknown.

The sequence came from a girl aged 2 to 10 with Rasmussen encephalitis and intractable seizures. V is TRBV7-3 and J is TRBJ1-6; tentatively, D is TRBD1 (5 bases). The source was peripheral blood, collected at surgery. The CDR3 nucleotides are TGTGCCAGCAGCCTCGTGGGGGACTATAATTCACCCCTCCACTTT. Protein: CASSLVGDYNSPLHF.